This T cell receptor beta chain emerged from a study of blood T cell repertoires in COVID-19. Whole-study context: Sources were T cells, B-cell-depleted T cells, or PBMCs; the material itself was cDNA or gDNA.

Authors' analysis steps: Researchers report that nucleated cell counts were estimated from reference gene primer amplification. Assay: immunoSEQ multiplex PCR; the TCRdb copy retains only in-frame clones and omits some. V, J and clone size are taken as reported in that table, and D and trimming were inferred from the DNA itself. The sample gives about 390,000 clones, 80% to 90% of which show up once; 2.3% is in the top ten. The CDR3 length is 15 residues. Germline loops: CDR1 MDHEN, CDR2 SYDVKM. The ends were cut back, 4 bases at V and 1 base at J, with 13 bases in the middle. The chain has TRBV28 and TRBJ2-5; maybe TRBD1 (6 bases). The TCR was taken from a woman aged 60 to 75 with COVID-19, enrolled during active disease. The sequenced sample consisted of peripheral blood. CDR3 in DNA: TGTGCCAGCAGTTCCCCAGGACAGTCCCAAGAGACCCAGTACTTC. Residues: CASSSPGQSQETQYF.